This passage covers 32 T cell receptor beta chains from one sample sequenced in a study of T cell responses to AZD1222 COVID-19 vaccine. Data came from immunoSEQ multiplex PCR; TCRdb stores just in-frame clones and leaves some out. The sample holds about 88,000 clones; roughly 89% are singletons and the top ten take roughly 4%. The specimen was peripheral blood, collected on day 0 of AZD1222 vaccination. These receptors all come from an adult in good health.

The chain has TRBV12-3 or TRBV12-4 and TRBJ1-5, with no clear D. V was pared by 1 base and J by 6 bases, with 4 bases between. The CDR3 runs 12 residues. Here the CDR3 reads CASSLGSQPQHF. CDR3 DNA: TGTGCCAGCAGTTTAGGGAGTCAGCCCCAGCATTTT.

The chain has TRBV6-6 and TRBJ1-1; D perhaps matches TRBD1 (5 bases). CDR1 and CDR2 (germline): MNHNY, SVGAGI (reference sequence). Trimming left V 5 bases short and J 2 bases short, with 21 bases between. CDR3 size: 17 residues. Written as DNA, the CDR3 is TGTGCCAGCAGTCTCGGGGGGGGAAAGGCGACAAACACTGAAGCTTTCTTT. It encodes CASSLGGGKATNTEAFF.

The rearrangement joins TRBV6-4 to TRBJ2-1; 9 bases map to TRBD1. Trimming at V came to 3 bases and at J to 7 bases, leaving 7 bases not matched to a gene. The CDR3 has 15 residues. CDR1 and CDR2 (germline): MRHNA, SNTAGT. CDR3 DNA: TGTGCCAGCAGTGATAGGGACAGGGCAAATAATGAGCAGTTCTTC. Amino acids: CASSDRDRANNEQFF.

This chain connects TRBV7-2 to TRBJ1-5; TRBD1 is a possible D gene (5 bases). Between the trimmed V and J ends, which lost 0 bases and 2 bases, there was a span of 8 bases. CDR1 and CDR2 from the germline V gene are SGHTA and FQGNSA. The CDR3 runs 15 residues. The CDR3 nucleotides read TGTGCCAGCAGCTTAGCGTTCAGGGGCAATCAGCCCCAGCATTTT. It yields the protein CASSLAFRGNQPQHF.

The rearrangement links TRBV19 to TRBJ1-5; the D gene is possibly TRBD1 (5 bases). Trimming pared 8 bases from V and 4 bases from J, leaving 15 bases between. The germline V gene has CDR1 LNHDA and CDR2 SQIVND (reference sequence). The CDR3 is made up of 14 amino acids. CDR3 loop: CASGVGLGNQPQHF. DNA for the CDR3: TGTGCCAGTGGGGTGGGGCTTGGGAATCAGCCCCAGCATTTT.

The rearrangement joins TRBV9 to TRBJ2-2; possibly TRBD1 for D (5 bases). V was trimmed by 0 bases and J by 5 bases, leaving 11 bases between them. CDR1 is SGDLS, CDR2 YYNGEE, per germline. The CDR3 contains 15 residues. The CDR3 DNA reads TGTGCCAGCAGCGTAGGGGGCAGGGCTACCGGGGAGCTGTTTTTT. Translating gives CASSVGGRATGELFF. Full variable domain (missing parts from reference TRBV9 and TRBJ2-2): DSGVTQTPKHLITATGQRVTLRCSPRSGDLSVYWYQQSLDQGLQFLIQYYNGEERAKGNILERFSAQQFPDLHSELNLSSLELGDSALYFCASSVGGRATGELFFGEGSRLTVL.

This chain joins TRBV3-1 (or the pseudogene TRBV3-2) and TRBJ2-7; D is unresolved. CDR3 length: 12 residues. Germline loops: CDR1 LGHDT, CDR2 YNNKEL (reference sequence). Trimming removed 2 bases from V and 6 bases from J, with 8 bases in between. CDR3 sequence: CASSQNLVEQYF. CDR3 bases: TGTGCCAGCAGCCAAAACTTAGTCGAGCAGTACTTC.

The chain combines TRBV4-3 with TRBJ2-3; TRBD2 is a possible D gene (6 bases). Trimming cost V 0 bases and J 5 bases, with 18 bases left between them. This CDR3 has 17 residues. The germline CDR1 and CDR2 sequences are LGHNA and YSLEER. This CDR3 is CASSQDASAGRGDTQYF. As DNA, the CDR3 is TGCGCCAGCAGCCAAGACGCCTCAGCGGGTAGGGGAGATACGCAGTATTTT.

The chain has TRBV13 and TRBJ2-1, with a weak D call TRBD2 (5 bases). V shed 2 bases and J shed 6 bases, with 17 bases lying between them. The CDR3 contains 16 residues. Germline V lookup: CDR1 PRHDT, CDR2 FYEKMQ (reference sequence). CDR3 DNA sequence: TGTGCCAGCAGCTTAAGAGGGTATTCGGGAATCAATGAGCAGTTCTTC. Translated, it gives CASSLRGYSGINEQFF.

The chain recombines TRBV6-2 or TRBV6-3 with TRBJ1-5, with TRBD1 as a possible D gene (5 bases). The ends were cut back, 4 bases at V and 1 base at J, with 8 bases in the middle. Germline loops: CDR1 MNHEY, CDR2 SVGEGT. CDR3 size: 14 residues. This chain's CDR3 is CASSSGGSNQPQHF. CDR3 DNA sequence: TGTGCCAGCAGTTCGGGGGGGAGCAATCAGCCCCAGCATTTT.

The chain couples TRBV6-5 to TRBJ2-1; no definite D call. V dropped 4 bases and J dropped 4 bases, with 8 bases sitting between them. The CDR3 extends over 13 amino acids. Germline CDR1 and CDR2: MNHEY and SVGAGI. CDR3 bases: TGTGCCAGCAGTTCTGCCTCTTACAATGAGCAGTTCTTC. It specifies CASSSASYNEQFF.

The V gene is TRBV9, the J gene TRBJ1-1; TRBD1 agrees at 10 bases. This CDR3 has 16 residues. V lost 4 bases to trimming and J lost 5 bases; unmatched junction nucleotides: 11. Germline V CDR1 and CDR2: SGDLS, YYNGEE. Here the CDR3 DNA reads TGTGCCAGCAGCAAATCCGGACAGGGGGGAGGAACTGAAGCTTTCTTT. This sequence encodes CASSKSGQGGGTEAFF. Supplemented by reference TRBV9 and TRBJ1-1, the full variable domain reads DSGVTQTPKHLITATGQRVTLRCSPRSGDLSVYWYQQSLDQGLQFLIQYYNGEERAKGNILERFSAQQFPDLHSELNLSSLELGDSALYFCASSKSGQGGGTEAFFGQGTRLTVV.

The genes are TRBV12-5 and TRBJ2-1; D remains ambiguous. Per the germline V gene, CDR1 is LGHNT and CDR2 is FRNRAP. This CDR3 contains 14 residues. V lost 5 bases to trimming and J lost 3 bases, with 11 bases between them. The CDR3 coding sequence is TGTGCTAGTGGTCGTTTTACGAGCTACAATGAGCAGTTCTTC. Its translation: CASGRFTSYNEQFF.

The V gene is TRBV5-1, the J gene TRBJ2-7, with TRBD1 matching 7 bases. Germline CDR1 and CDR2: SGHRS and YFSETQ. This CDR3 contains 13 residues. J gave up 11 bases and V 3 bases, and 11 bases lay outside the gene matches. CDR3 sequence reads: CASSSGTEVVEYF. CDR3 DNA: TGCGCCAGCAGCTCCGGGACAGAAGTGGTCGAGTACTTC.

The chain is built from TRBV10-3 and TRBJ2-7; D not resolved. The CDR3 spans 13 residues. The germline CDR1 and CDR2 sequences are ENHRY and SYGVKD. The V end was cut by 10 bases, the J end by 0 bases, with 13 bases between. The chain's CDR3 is CATAGSHSYEQYF. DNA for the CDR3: TGTGCCACCGCCGGGTCCCACTCCTACGAGCAGTACTTC.

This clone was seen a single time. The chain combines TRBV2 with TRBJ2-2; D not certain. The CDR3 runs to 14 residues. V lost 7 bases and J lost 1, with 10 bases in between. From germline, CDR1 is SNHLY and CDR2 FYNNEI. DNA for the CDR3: TGTGCCAGCAAGACCCTAGAGAACACCGGGGAGCTGTTTTTT. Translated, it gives CASKTLENTGELFF.

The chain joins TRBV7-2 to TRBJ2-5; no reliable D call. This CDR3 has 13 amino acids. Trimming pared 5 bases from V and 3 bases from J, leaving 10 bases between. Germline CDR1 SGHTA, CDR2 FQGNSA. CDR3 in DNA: TGTGCCAGCAGCATAAGGTCGGAAGAGACCCAGTACTTC. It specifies CASSIRSEETQYF.

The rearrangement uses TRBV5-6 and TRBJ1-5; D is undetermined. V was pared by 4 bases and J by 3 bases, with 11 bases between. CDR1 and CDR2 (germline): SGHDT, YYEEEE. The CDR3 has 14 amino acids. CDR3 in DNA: TGTGCCAGCAGCCCTGCGGGAACCAATCAGCCCCAGCATTTT. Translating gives CASSPAGTNQPQHF.

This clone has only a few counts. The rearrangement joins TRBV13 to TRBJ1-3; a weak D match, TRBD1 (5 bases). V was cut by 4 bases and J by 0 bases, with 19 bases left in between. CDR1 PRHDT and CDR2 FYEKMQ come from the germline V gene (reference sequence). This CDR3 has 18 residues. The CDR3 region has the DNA TGTGCCAGCAGCTCTTCCGCCAGGCAGGGCGACTCTGGAAACACCATATATTTT. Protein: CASSSSARQGDSGNTIYF.

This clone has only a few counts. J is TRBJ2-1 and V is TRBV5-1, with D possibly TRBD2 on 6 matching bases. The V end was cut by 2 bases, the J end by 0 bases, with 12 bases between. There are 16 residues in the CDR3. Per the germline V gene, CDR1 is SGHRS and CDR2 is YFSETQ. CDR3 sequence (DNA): TGCGCCAGCAGCTTCTACGGGGGACTCTCCTACAATGAGCAGTTCTTC. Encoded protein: CASSFYGGLSYNEQFF. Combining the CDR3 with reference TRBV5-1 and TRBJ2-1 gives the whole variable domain KAGVTQTPRYLIKTRGQQVTLSCSPISGHRSVSWYQQTPGQGLQFLFEYFSETQRNKGNFPGRFSGRQFSNSRSEMNVSTLELGDSALYLCASSFYGGLSYNEQFFGPGTRLTVL.

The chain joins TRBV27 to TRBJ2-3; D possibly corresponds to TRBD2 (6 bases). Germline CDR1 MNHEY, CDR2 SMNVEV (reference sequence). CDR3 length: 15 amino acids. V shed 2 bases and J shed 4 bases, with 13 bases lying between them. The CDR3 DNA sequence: TGTGCCAGCAGTTTAGCGGCGGGGTCGCCAGATACGCAGTATTTT. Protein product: CASSLAAGSPDTQYF.

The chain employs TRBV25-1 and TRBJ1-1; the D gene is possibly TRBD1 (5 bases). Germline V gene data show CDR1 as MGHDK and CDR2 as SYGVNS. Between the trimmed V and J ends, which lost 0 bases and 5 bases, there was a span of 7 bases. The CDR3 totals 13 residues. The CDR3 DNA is TGTGCCAGCAGTGAATATGGGGGAACTGAAGCTTTCTTT. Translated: CASSEYGGTEAFF.

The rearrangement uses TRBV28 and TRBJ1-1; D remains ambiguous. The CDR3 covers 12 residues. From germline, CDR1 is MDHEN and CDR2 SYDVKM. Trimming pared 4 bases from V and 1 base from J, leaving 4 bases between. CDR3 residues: CASSYWNTEAFF. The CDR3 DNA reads TGTGCCAGCAGTTATTGGAACACTGAAGCTTTCTTT. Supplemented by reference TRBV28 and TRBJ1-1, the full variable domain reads DVKVTQSSRYLVKRTGEKVFLECVQDMDHENMFWYRQDPGLGLRLIYFSYDVKMKEKGDIPEGYSVSREKKERFSLILESASTNQTSMYLCASSYWNTEAFFGQGTRLTVV.

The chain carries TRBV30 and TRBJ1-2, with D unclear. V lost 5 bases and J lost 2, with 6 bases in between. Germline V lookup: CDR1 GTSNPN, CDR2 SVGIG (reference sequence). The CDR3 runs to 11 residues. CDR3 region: CAWDGNYGYTF. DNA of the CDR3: TGTGCCTGGGACGGAAACTATGGCTACACCTTC.

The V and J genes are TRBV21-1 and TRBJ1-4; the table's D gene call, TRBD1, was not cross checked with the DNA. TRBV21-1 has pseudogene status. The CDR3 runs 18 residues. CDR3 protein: CASSKEGTGGLTNEKLFF. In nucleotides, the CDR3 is TGTGCCAGCAGCAAAGAGGGCACAGGGGGTTTAACTAATGAAAAACTGTTTTTT.

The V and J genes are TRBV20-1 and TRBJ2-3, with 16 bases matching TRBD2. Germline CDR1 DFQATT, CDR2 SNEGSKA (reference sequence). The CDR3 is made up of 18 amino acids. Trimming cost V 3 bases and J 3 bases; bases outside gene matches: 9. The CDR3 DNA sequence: TGCAGTGCTAGTAGGGGACTAGCGGGGGGGCTTCAAACAGATACGCAGTATTTT. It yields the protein CSASRGLAGGLQTDTQYF.

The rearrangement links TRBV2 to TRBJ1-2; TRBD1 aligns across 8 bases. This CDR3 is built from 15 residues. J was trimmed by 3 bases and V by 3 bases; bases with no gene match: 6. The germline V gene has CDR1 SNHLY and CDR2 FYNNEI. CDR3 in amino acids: CASSETGEGHYGYTF. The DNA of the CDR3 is TGTGCCAGCAGTGAGACAGGGGAGGGCCACTATGGCTACACCTTC.

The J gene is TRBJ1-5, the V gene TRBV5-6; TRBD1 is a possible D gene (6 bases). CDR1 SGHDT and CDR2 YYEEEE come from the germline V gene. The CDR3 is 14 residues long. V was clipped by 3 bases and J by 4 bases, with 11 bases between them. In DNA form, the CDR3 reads TGTGCCAGCAGCTCCCAGGGGAGGAATCAGCCCCAGCATTTT. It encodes CASSSQGRNQPQHF.

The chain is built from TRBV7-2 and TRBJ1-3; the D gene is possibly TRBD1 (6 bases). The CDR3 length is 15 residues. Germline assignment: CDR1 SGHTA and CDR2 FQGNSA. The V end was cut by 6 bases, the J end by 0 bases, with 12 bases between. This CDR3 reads CASSLDRGSGNTIYF. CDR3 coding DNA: TGTGCCAGCAGTTTGGACAGAGGCTCTGGAAACACCATATATTTT.

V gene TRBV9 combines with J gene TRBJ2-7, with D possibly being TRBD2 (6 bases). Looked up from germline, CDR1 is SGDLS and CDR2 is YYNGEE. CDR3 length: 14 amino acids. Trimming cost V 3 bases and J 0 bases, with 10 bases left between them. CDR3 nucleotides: TGTGCCAGCAGCGCCCAGACTAGCTCCTACGAGCAGTACTTC. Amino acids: CASSAQTSSYEQYF.

As DNA, the CDR3 is TGTGCCAGCAGCCTAACGGCGGGAGATACGCAGTATTTT. Amino acids: CASSLTAGDTQYF. V is TRBV7-2 and J is TRBJ2-3; possible D gene TRBD2, 5 bases. This CDR3 is built from 13 residues. Deletions cut 5 bases from V and 5 bases from J, with 11 bases between. Germline V gene lookup returns CDR1 SGHTA and CDR2 FQGNSA. Based on the CDR3 plus reference TRBV7-2 and TRBJ2-3, the full variable domain is GAGVSQSPSNKVTEKGKDVELRCDPISGHTALYWYRQSLGQGLEFLIYFQGNSAPDKSGLPSDRFSAERTGGSVSTLTIQRTQQEDSAVYLCASSLTAGDTQYFGPGTRLTVL.

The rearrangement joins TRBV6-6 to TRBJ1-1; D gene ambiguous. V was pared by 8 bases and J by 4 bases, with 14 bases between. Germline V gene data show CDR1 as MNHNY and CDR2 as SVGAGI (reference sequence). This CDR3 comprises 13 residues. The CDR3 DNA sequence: TGTGCCAGCGCGGCCTCAGGATTCACTGAAGCTTTCTTT. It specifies CASAASGFTEAFF.